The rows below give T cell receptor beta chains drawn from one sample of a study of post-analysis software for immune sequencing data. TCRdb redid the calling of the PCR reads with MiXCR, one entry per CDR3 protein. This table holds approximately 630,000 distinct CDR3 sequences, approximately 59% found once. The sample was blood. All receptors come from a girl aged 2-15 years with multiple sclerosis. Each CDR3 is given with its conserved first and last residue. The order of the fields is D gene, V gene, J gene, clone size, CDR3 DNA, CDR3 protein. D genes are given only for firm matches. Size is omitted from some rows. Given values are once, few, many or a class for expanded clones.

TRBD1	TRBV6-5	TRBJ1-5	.	TGTGCCAGCAGTCCATCCGGGACAGGGTTAAATCAGCCCCAGCATTTT	CASSPSGTGLNQPQHF
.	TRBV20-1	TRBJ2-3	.	TGCAGTGCTAGCCCCCAGGGCACAGATACGCAGTATTTT	CSASPQGTDTQYF
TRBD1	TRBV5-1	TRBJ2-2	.	TGCGCCAGCATCCAGGACGGGTCAGGGGGCACCGGGGAGCTGTTTTTT	CASIQDGSGGTGELFF
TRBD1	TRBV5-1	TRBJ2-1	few	TGCGCCAGCAGCTTGGCCCCAGGGGGAGATGAGCAGTTCTTC	CASSLAPGGDEQFF
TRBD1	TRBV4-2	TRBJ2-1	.	TGTGCCAGCAGCCAAGATGGTCGGGACAGCGCGAACGGGAATGAGCAGTTCTTC	CASSQDGRDSANGNEQFF
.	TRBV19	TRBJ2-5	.	TGTGCCAGTAGTATGATGGAGACCCAGTACTTC	CASSMMETQYF
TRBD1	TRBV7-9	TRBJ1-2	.	TGTGCCAGCAGCTCCCGACAGGGGTCAGGCGGCTACACCTTC	CASSSRQGSGGYTF
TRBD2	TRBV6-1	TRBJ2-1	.	TGTGCCAGCAGTGGTGGGCTGGGACTAGCGGGGTACAATGAGCAGTTCTTC	CASSGGLGLAGYNEQFF
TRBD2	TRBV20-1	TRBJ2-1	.	TGCAGTGCGCCGGGACTAGCGGAAGGGGATGGCTACAATGAGCAGTTCTTC	CSAPGLAEGDGYNEQFF
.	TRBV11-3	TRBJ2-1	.	TGTGCCAGCAGCTCCGGTTGGTTCGAGCAGTTCTTC	CASSSGWFEQFF
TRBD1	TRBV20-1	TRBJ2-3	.	TGCAGTGCTTACACAGGGGGCGCGACAGATACGCAGTATTTT	CSAYTGGATDTQYF
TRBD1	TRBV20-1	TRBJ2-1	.	TGCAGTGCTAGAGACCCACAGGGGTCTTACAATGAGCAGTTCTTC	CSARDPQGSYNEQFF
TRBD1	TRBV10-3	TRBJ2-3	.	TGTGCCATCAGCTTTAGACAGGGGGCGCGAGAAGATACGCAGTATTTT	CAISFRQGAREDTQYF
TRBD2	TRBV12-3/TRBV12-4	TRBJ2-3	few	TGTGCCAGCAGTCTTGGGGAGGGGCGCATGACGCAGTATTTT	CASSLGEGRMTQYF